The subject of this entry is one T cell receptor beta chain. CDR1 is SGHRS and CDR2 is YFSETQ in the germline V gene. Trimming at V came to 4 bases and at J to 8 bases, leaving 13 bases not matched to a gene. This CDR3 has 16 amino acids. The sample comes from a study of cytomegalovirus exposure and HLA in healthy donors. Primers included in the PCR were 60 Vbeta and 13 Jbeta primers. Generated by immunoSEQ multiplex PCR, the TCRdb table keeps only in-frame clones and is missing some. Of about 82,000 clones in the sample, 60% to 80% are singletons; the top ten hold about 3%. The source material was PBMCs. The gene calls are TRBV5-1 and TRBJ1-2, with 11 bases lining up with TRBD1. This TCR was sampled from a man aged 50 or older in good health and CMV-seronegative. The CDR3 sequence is CASSGDRGGSSWGYTF. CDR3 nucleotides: TGCGCCAGCAGCGGGGACAGGGGGGGTTCTTCGTGGGGCTACACCTTC.